The sequence of this TCR beta chain was determined in a study of Ad26.COV2.S vaccination and SARS-CoV-2 variants. For the study at large: Sample donor was a member of the COV1001 Ad26.COV2.S trial arm.

Overall study results and limits: TCR breadth and depth estimates may have understated total T cell responses. Greater spike-specific TCR breadth was seen in vaccine recipients than in placebo recipients.

The treatment here: approximately 18 received Ad26.COV2.S at low or high dose, single or two shots; roughly 5 received placebo; per-sample allocation not given. Each sample was drawn 63 days after the first injection (of vaccine or placebo). Germline CDR1 is MNHEY and CDR2 is SMNVEV (reference sequence). This CDR3 has 15 residues. V lost 3 bases and J lost 2; bases outside the gene matches: 3. Only in-frame clones appear in the TCRdb table, and some are missing; sequencing was by immunoSEQ multiplex PCR. This sample has a few hundred thousand clones; around nine tenths occur once, and the top ten carry 9.5% to 15%. Comment on this clone: Its antigen is currently unknown.

Sequenced here: peripheral blood, sampled in a trial of Ad26.COV2.S vaccine versus placebo. V and J are TRBV27 and TRBJ2-7; TRBD2 matches 11 bases. This TCR came from a person between 18 and 65 years old who received the Ad26.COV2.S COVID-19 vaccine or a placebo. CDR3 region: CASSFSGRGTYEQYF. The CDR3 region has the DNA TGTGCCAGCAGTTTTAGCGGGAGGGGAACCTACGAGCAGTACTTC.